This T cell receptor beta chain was captured in a study of beta chain features in type 1 diabetes. Points from the study as a whole: People with Type 1 diabetes carried modestly yet significantly shorter TCRB CDR3s in all four CD4+ subsets.

Expressed TCRB transcripts were sequenced after all isolated RNA was converted to cDNA. TCRdb's table, derived via immunoSEQ multiplex PCR, lists solely in-frame clones and lacks some. The sample lists about 700,000 clones, roughly 13% occurring once. Purities in excess of 95% were seen in all sorted populations. Concerning this clone itself: Its target is not known. The same CDR3 is also encoded by other DNA sequences in this sample.

CDR3 length: 13 amino acids. With 2 bases removed from V and 2 bases from J, the gap between germline ends came to 7 bases. Germline V gene sequence: CDR1 GTSNPN, CDR2 SVGIG (reference sequence). V usage is TRBV30 and J usage is TRBJ1-5; TRBD1 is a possible D gene (5 bases). This receptor was taken from a man younger than 30 with type 1 diabetes. Material: naive CD4+ T cells from blood. The CDR3 loop is CAWSLTGNQPQHF. DNA of the CDR3: TGTGCCTGGAGTTTGACAGGCAATCAGCCCCAGCATTTT.